The next 8 T cell receptor beta chains were all read from a single sample in a study of cytomegalovirus exposure and HLA in healthy donors. PCR used 60 Vbeta primers and 13 Jbeta primers. The method was immunoSEQ multiplex PCR; TCRdb's version includes in-frame clones alone and lacks a portion of them. The data contain under 200,000 clones, around four fifths of them singletons. The sample was PBMCs. Every receptor here comes from a man aged 30 to 39 in good health and CMV-seronegative.

V is TRBV30 and J is TRBJ1-1; D uncertain. The V and J ends lost 4 bases and 5 bases respectively, with 14 bases between them. CDR1 and CDR2 (germline): GTSNPN, SVGIG (reference sequence). The CDR3 spans 13 residues. The CDR3 coding sequence is TGTGCCTGGAATCCGGGGTTAGGGACTGAAGCTTTCTTT. This gives the protein CAWNPGLGTEAFF.

The genes are TRBV7-2 and TRBJ2-4; 16 bases are a match to TRBD2. The length of the CDR3 is 18 residues. V shed 0 bases and J 9 bases; nucleotides not matched to a gene: 8. Germline CDR1 SGHTA, CDR2 FQGNSA. CDR3 nucleotide sequence: TGTGCCAGCAGCTTAGCCTCGGGACTAGCGGGAGGGTCCGGCATTCAGTACTTC. Its protein product is CASSLASGLAGGSGIQYF.

The V call is TRBV4-3, the J call TRBJ2-2; possibly TRBD2 for D (6 bases). Trimming pared 0 bases from V and 7 bases from J, leaving 9 bases between. This CDR3 is built from 14 residues. Germline CDR1 LGHNA, CDR2 YSLEER. CDR3 bases: TGCGCCAGCAGCCAAGAACCCGGGGGCGGGGAGCTGTTTTTT. Encoded protein: CASSQEPGGGELFF.

The rearrangement joins TRBV6-5 to TRBJ1-5; 7 nucleotides agree with TRBD1. Germline V gives CDR1 MNHEY, CDR2 SVGAGI. The CDR3 runs 15 residues. V dropped 5 bases and J dropped 0; count of bases not matched to a gene: 4. The CDR3 DNA is TGTGCCAGCAGTCACCAGGGGGGTAGCAATCAGCCCCAGCATTTT. This sequence encodes CASSHQGGSNQPQHF.

The genes are TRBV5-1 and TRBJ1-4; 10 bases are shared with TRBD1. The germline CDR1 and CDR2 sequences are SGHRS and YFSETQ. The CDR3 is made up of 15 amino acids. Losses at the gene ends were 4 bases for V and 8 bases for J; bases not matched to a gene: 8. Written as DNA, the CDR3 is TGCGCCAGCAGCCGACGACAGGGGGCAGGCGAAAAACTGTTTTTT. It codes for CASSRRQGAGEKLFF.

The rearrangement links TRBV9 to TRBJ2-2; tentatively, D is TRBD2 (6 bases). The length of the CDR3 is 15 residues. The germline gives CDR1 SGDLS, CDR2 YYNGEE. V lost 4 bases and J 6 bases, leaving 16 bases between the germline ends. This chain's CDR3 is CASSPSGGPSGELFF. The CDR3 DNA follows: TGTGCCAGCAGCCCTTCCGGAGGGCCGTCCGGGGAGCTGTTTTTT.

The chain is built from TRBV7-2 and TRBJ1-1, with unresolved D. The CDR3 is made up of 15 amino acids. Trimming removed 5 bases at V and 5 bases at J, with 18 bases between. Germline V gene lookup returns CDR1 SGHTA and CDR2 FQGNSA. In DNA form, the CDR3 reads TGTGCCAGCAGCCTCGGGTCCGGTAGAGGGACTGAAGCTTTCTTT. This sequence encodes CASSLGSGRGTEAFF.

The V call is TRBV7-3, the J call TRBJ2-1; 10 bases are a match to TRBD2. CDR1 is SGHTA and CDR2 is FQGTGA in the germline V gene. The trim removed 5 bases at V and 6 bases at J, leaving 13 bases unmatched. The CDR3 consists of 17 residues. The CDR3 reads CASSPTGTSGNFNEQFF. The DNA for the CDR3 is TGTGCCAGCAGCCCAACTGGCACTAGCGGGAATTTCAATGAGCAGTTCTTC.